Here is one T cell receptor beta chain with its context. Per the original methods: Using reference gene primer amplification, nucleated cell counts were estimated. The assay was immunoSEQ multiplex PCR, and TCRdb's table has in-frame clones only and misses some. V and J calls and clone size are given by that table; D and trimming were obtained from the DNA. The sample has 160,000 or so clones, roughly 80% seen once; the top ten hold roughly 3.5%. The record originates from a study of blood T cell repertoires in COVID-19. Study in general: T cells, B-cell-depleted T cells, or PBMCs provided the cDNA or gDNA that served as material.

CDR1 and CDR2 from the germline V gene are SGHRS and YFSETQ. The CDR3 has 15 residues. V was pared by 0 bases and J by 0 bases, with 7 bases between. Cohort 3 donors counted as recovered after two negative PCRs, clearance, or resolved symptoms. Sequenced input: PBMCs or T cells enriched from blood (not recorded which). The rearrangement joins TRBV5-1 to TRBJ1-3; D unresolved. This clonotype was sampled from a woman aged 55-69 years who had recovered from COVID-19. The CDR3 nucleotides are TGCGCCAGCAGCTTGGATGCGTCCTCTGGAAACACCATATATTTT. Its protein product is CASSLDASSGNTIYF.